The clone carrying this T cell receptor beta chain was seen a handful of times. TCRdb reanalysed the 5' RACE reads using MiXCR and keeps one entry per CDR3 protein. The sample includes around 420,000 distinct CDR3 sequences, approximately 25% seen only once; the top ten take about 10%. This sample was included in a study of T-cell memory formation after mild COVID-19. Study in general: Clusters of TCRs were largely donor specific.

Trimming at V came to 3 bases and at J to 8 bases, leaving 9 bases not matched to a gene. Germline-derived CDR1 and CDR2 are SGHDT and YYEEEE. CDR3 length: 15 residues. This clonotype was sampled from an adult woman who had mild COVID-19 (a few samples of this study predate the infection). Cell type and time point are not known. The sample consisted of PBMCs or a T cell subset sorted from them (not recorded which). V and J are TRBV5-6 and TRBJ2-1, with 9 bases matching TRBD1. CDR3 sequence: CASSSGTGWWDEQFF. For the CDR3, the DNA is TGTGCCAGCAGCTCTGGGACAGGGTGGTGGGATGAGCAGTTCTTC.